This entry features one T cell receptor beta chain sequence. V lost 4 bases, J lost 4 bases, and 7 bases lay in between. The CDR3 extends over 12 amino acids. Germline lookup yields CDR1 KGHDR and CDR2 SFDVKD. The entry originates in a study of blood T cell repertoires in COVID-19. About the study: Samples representing acute and convalescent COVID-19 were sourced from the United States, Italy and Spain.

Repertoires were generated with immunoSEQ multiplex PCR, while TCRdb's copy carries only in-frame clones and drops some. The sample yields 200,000 to 250,000 clones, approximately 80% seen once. The chain has TRBV24-1 and TRBJ2-7, with D hard to call. The clonotype comes from a man in his 60s who had recovered from COVID-19. Sequenced: PBMCs or T cells enriched from blood (not recorded which). The CDR3 region has the DNA TGTGCCACCAGTGAAAACAAGTACGAGCAGTACTTC. This sequence encodes CATSENKYEQYF.